Below, 8 T cell receptor beta chains from the same sample are listed, as sequenced in a study of blood T cell repertoires in COVID-19. Libraries were prepared by immunoSEQ multiplex PCR; TCRdb keeps only in-frame clonotypes and omits some of them. The sample records roughly 100,000 clones, 80% to 90% being singletons. The material sequenced was peripheral blood. The receptors come from a woman in her 70s with acute or convalescent COVID-19.

The chain links TRBV30 to TRBJ2-7; 7 nucleotides match TRBD1. Germline CDR1 reads GTSNPN; CDR2 reads SVGIG (reference sequence). Trimming took 5 bases from V and 4 from J; bases not matched to a gene: 11. This CDR3 is built from 14 residues. Here the CDR3 DNA reads TGTGCCTGGGACTCCGGGACAGCCCAATACGAGCAGTACTTC. This sequence encodes CAWDSGTAQYEQYF.

About this clone itself: The same CDR3 can be traced to other DNA sequences in this sample. The chain combines TRBV18 with TRBJ2-1, with 10 bases fitting TRBD1. Trimming removed 3 bases from V and 2 bases from J; junction bases left unmatched: 4. The CDR3 has 16 residues. Germline V gives CDR1 KGHSH, CDR2 LQKENI. The CDR3 sequence: CASSPDGTGAYNEQFF. The CDR3 nucleotides read TGTGCCAGCTCACCTGACGGGACAGGGGCCTACAATGAGCAGTTCTTC.

This chain joins TRBV19 and TRBJ1-2, with TRBD1 identical over 7 bases. Germline trimming cut 6 bases from V and 4 bases from J; bases unmatched to any gene: 5. This CDR3 region has 13 residues. From germline, CDR1 is LNHDA and CDR2 SQIVND (reference sequence). CDR3 sequence reads: CASSHRGSYGYTF. The CDR3 nucleotides read TGTGCCAGTAGCCACAGGGGCAGCTATGGCTACACCTTC.

The chain links TRBV4-3 to TRBJ2-3; TRBD2 might be the D (5 bases). Germline V gene lookup returns CDR1 LGHNA and CDR2 YSLEER. V lost 0 bases to trimming and J lost 3 bases, with 31 bases between them. CDR3 size: 22 residues. CDR3: CASSQDLTELSHGGYGTDTQYF. The CDR3 region has the DNA TGCGCCAGCAGCCAAGATCTTACAGAATTATCTCACGGAGGATACGGGACAGATACGCAGTATTTT.

The genes are TRBV27 and TRBJ1-2; D may be TRBD1 (5 bases). This CDR3 spans 14 amino acids. Germline V gene sequence: CDR1 MNHEY, CDR2 SMNVEV (reference sequence). The V end was cut by 6 bases, the J end by 8 bases, with 19 bases between. DNA of the CDR3: TGTGCCAGCAGCCAGCGGGGGTCCGGGCGGGGCTACACCTTC. Protein sequence: CASSQRGSGRGYTF.

The CDR3 DNA reads TGTGCCAGCAGACCCATAGAGGGCACAGATACGCAGTATTTT. Encoded protein: CASRPIEGTDTQYF. This chain links TRBV2 with TRBJ2-3, with D unclear. From germline, CDR1 is SNHLY and CDR2 FYNNEI. There are 14 residues in the CDR3. V was pared by 6 bases and J by 1 base, with 11 bases between.

V usage is TRBV4-1 and J usage is TRBJ1-2, with 10 bases lining up with TRBD1. Germline CDR1 and CDR2: MGHRA and YSYEKL. The CDR3 totals 15 residues. The J segment lost 3 bases and the V segment lost 1 base, leaving 2 bases of the junction unmatched. In DNA, the CDR3 is TGCGCCAGCAGCCAAGCCGGACAGGGGGACTATGGCTACACCTTC. Translated, it gives CASSQAGQGDYGYTF.

This sequence joins TRBV19 and TRBJ1-4; D perhaps matches TRBD1 (6 bases). CDR3 length: 15 residues. Trimming left V 5 bases short and J 5 bases short, with 15 bases between. Germline loops: CDR1 LNHDA, CDR2 SQIVND (reference sequence). CDR3 in DNA: TGTGCCAGTAGTGGCCGGGACACCTGGAATGAAAAACTGTTTTTT. Amino acid sequence: CASSGRDTWNEKLFF.